The TCR beta chain under discussion was sequenced for a study of OX40 agonist ivuxolimab in advanced cancers. Study-level background: Ivuxolimab, which patients received intravenously every 2 weeks, was dosed at 0.01 to 10 mg/kg. Aged roughly 23 to 80 with a mean of approximately 57 years, they were around 79% male. Whole-study findings and limits: Among the lowest peripheral clonal expansion occurred in 0.1-3.0 mg/kg partial responders. In general, CD8+ T cells held more expanded clones than CD4+ did, on average.

About this clone: As yet, its antigen is unknown. Its ends do not fully match the called genes, so a read error is possible.

CDR3 size: 14 residues. Germline CDR1 and CDR2: SGHVS and FNYEAQ. Method: immunoSEQ multiplex PCR; TCRdb's copy keeps in-frame clones and lacks some. The data contain tens of thousands of clones, 75% to 90% of them singletons. The receptor comes from an adult with an advanced solid tumor such as melanoma, head and neck, liver or kidney cancer. The chain links TRBV7-6 to TRBJ2-1; unclear D gene. Sequencing used CD4+ or CD8+ T cells sorted from blood, obtained in a trial of the OX40 agonist ivuxolimab. The CDR3 DNA sequence: TGTGCCAGCAGAGTAGAAGTATCCTCCAATGAGCAGTTCTTC. Translated: CASRVEVSSNEQFF.